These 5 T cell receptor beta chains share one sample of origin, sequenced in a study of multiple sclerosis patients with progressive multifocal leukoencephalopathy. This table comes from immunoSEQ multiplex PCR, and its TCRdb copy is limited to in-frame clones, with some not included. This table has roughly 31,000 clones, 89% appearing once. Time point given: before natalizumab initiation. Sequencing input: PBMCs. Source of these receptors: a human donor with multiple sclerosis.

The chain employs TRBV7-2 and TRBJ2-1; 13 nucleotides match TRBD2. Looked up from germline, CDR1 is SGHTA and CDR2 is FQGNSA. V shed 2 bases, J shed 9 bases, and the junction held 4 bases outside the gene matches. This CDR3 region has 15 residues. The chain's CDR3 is CASSLRLAGGGEQFF. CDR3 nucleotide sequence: TGTGCCAGCAGCTTACGACTAGCGGGAGGTGGTGAGCAGTTCTTC.

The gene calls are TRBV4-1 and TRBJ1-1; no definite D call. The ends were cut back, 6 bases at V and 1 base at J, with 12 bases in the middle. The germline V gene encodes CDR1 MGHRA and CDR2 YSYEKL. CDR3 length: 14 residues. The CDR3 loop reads CASSQEAGNTEAFF. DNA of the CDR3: TGCGCCAGCAGTCAGGAGGCGGGGAACACTGAAGCTTTCTTT.

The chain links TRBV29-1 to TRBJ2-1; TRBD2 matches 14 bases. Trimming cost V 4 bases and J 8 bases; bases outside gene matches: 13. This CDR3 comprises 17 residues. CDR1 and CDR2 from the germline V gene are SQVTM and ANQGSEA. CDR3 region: CSVGTYTGLAGVHEQFF. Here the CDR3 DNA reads TGCAGCGTTGGTACATACACGGGACTAGCGGGAGTACATGAGCAGTTCTTC.

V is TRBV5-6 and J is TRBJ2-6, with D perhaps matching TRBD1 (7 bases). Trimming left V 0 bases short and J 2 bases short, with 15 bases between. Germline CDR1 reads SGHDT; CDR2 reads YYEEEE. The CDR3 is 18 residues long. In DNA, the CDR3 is TGTGCCAGCAGCTTGGCAGGGGGGCGCGAAGCTGGGGCCAACGTCCTGACTTTC. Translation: CASSLAGGREAGANVLTF. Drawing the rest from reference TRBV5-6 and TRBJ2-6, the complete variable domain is DAGVTQSPTHLIKTRGQQVTLRCSPKSGHDTVSWYQQALGQGPQFIFQYYEEEERQRGNFPDRFSGHQFPNYSSELNVNALLLGDSALYLCASSLAGGREAGANVLTFGAGSRLTVL.

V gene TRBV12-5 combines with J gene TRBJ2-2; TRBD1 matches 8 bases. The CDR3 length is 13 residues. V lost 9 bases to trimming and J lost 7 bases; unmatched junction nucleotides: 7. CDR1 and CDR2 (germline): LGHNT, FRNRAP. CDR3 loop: CASSGGVGGELFF. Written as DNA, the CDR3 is TGTGCTAGCTCAGGGGGCGTTGGCGGGGAGCTGTTTTTT.